A single sample is the source of the 27 T cell receptor beta chains below, sequenced in a study of response to subunit inactivated influenza vaccine. TCRdb re-derived calls from the RT-PCR reads in MiXCR, one entry per CDR3 protein. The sample carries about 170,000 distinct CDR3 sequences, approximately 12% recorded once. The data also belong to a second study, concerning T cells expressing NK-cell markers. From that paper: UMIs accompanied the 5'RACE template switching by which TCR beta cDNA was made.

The specimen comprised CD8+ T cells sorted from PBMCs, sampled approximately 13 days after vaccination. These TCRs come from a man aged 45-65 years who received an inactivated influenza vaccine.

This clonotype was picked up a small number of times. J is TRBJ2-3 and V is TRBV3-1; 10 positions agree with TRBD2. Losses at the gene ends were 2 bases for V and 3 bases for J; bases not matched to a gene: 2. The CDR3 has 15 amino acids. Germline CDR1 is LGHDT and CDR2 is YNNKEL (reference sequence). CDR3 sequence reads: CASSQTSGITDTQYF. The DNA of the CDR3 is TGTGCCAGCAGCCAAACTAGCGGGATAACAGATACGCAGTATTTT.

The CDR3 sequence is CASSYPWTGQETQYF. The CDR3 DNA reads TGTGCCAGCAGTTACCCCTGGACAGGACAAGAGACCCAGTACTTC. The chain links TRBV6-2 or TRBV6-3 to TRBJ2-5; 7 bases align to TRBD1. The CDR3 has 15 residues. V trimming: 2 bases; J trimming: 2 bases; junction bases outside the gene matches: 5. Germline loops: CDR1 MNHEY, CDR2 SVGEGT.

This clonotype was recorded at least ten times. The rearrangement uses TRBV4-3 and TRBJ2-7; possibly TRBD2 for D (7 bases). From germline, CDR1 is LGHNA and CDR2 YSLEER. V was pared by 0 bases and J by 2 bases, with 17 bases between. The CDR3 has 17 residues. The CDR3, as DNA: TGCGCCAGCAGCCAAGATTGGGGAGGGACAAGAGCCTACGAGCAGTACTTC. Protein sequence: CASSQDWGGTRAYEQYF.

This clonotype came up a few times. This sequence joins TRBV28 and TRBJ2-7; 7 bases match TRBD1. Germline V CDR1 and CDR2: MDHEN, SYDVKM. Germline trimming cut 5 bases from V and 0 bases from J; bases unmatched to any gene: 4. CDR3 length equals 14 residues. For the CDR3, the DNA is TGTGCCAGCAGTACACGACAGGGCTCCTACGAGCAGTACTTC. It codes for CASSTRQGSYEQYF.

The CDR3 DNA reads TGCGCCAGCAGCTTGGACGACTACGAGCAGTACTTC. The encoded protein is CASSLDDYEQYF. V is TRBV5-1 and J is TRBJ2-7; D is undetermined. Trimming left V 0 bases short and J 3 bases short, with 4 bases between. The CDR3 sequence is 12 residues long. Germline values: CDR1 SGHRS, CDR2 YFSETQ.

This clonotype turned up a few times. The J gene is TRBJ2-2, the V gene TRBV7-9; D is unresolved. Per the germline V gene, CDR1 is SEHNR and CDR2 is FQNEAQ (reference sequence). This CDR3 is built from 15 residues. The V gene lost 3 bases and the J gene lost 5 bases, with 13 bases spanning the gap. For the CDR3, the DNA is TGTGCCAGCAGCTTCAATGCAGGAAGGACCGGGGAGCTGTTTTTT. It is translated as CASSFNAGRTGELFF.

This clonotype was seen many times. This chain links TRBV6-2 or TRBV6-3 with TRBJ2-1, with 13 nucleotides matching TRBD2. This CDR3 has 15 amino acids. The V and J ends lost 5 bases and 7 bases, in that order; junction bases with no gene match: 5. Germline values: CDR1 MNHEY, CDR2 SVGEGT. The CDR3 is CASSMTSGGPNEQFF. CDR3 DNA: TGTGCCAGCAGTATGACTAGCGGGGGGCCGAATGAGCAGTTCTTC.

This clonotype was seen a handful of times. CDR3: CASSSWTSGTYEQYF. For the CDR3, the DNA is TGTGCCAGCAGCTCCTGGACTAGCGGAACCTACGAGCAGTACTTC. The chain couples TRBV11-2 to TRBJ2-7, with 10 bases aligning to TRBD2. Looked up from germline, CDR1 is SGHAT and CDR2 is FQNNGV. The J segment lost 2 bases and the V segment lost 4 bases, leaving 5 bases of the junction unmatched. This CDR3 is 15 amino acids long.

This clonotype has only a few counts. J is TRBJ2-7 and V is TRBV21-1; no check of the table's D call, TRBD1, against the DNA was made. TRBV21-1 is noted as a pseudogene. This CDR3 spans 11 amino acids. Here the CDR3 reads CAVPGTYEQYF. CDR3 nucleotide sequence: TGTGCCGTTCCGGGAACCTACGAGCAGTACTTC.

This chain joins TRBV28 and TRBJ2-7, with TRBD1 matching over 8 bases. V was pared by 9 bases and J by 3 bases, with 10 bases of the junction left unmatched. This CDR3 is 14 amino acids long. Germline V gene sequence: CDR1 MDHEN, CDR2 SYDVKM. The CDR3 here is CASKHSGTGYEQYF. In DNA, the CDR3 is TGTGCCAGTAAACACTCCGGGACAGGCTACGAGCAGTACTTC. Drawing the rest from reference TRBV28 and TRBJ2-7, the complete variable domain is DVKVTQSSRYLVKRTGEKVFLECVQDMDHENMFWYRQDPGLGLRLIYFSYDVKMKEKGDIPEGYSVSREKKERFSLILESASTNQTSMYLCASKHSGTGYEQYFGPGTRLTVT.

This clonotype was counted a few times. The chain links TRBV28 to TRBJ1-1; weak D call: TRBD1 (5 bases). The ends were cut back, 6 bases at V and 0 bases at J, with 11 bases in the middle. The CDR3 extends over 14 amino acids. Per the germline V gene, CDR1 is MDHEN and CDR2 is SYDVKM. This chain's CDR3 is CASRPTVMNTEAFF. The CDR3 DNA reads TGTGCCAGCAGACCGACAGTTATGAACACTGAAGCTTTCTTT.

This clonotype has at least ten counts. This chain uses TRBV19 with TRBJ2-7, with 11 bases matching TRBD1. The germline V gene has CDR1 LNHDA and CDR2 SQIVND (reference sequence). The CDR3 sequence is 17 residues long. J gave up 4 bases and V 6 bases, and 14 bases lay outside the gene matches. The CDR3 here is CASSVFWTGGGNYEQYF. The DNA of the CDR3 is TGTGCCAGTAGCGTCTTCTGGACAGGGGGCGGAAATTACGAGCAGTACTTC.

The rearrangement uses TRBV12-3 or TRBV12-4 and TRBJ2-7; no clear D. CDR3 length equals 13 residues. Trimming left V 3 bases short and J 3 bases short, with 9 bases between. In DNA, the CDR3 is TGTGCCAGCAGTTTTTCCCTGAGCTACGAGCAGTACTTC. Translated, it gives CASSFSLSYEQYF.

This clonotype has a count of ten or more. This sequence joins TRBV13 and TRBJ2-3; 9 bases are shared with TRBD2. Germline V gene lookup returns CDR1 PRHDT and CDR2 FYEKMQ (reference sequence). The CDR3 extends over 14 amino acids. The V and J ends lost 4 bases and 6 bases, in that order; junction bases with no gene match: 5. CDR3 residues: CASSSLAGHDTQYF. CDR3 DNA sequence: TGTGCCAGCAGCTCCCTAGCGGGACATGATACGCAGTATTTT. Together with reference TRBV13 and TRBJ2-3, the CDR3 gives the full variable domain: AAGVIQSPRHLIKEKRETATLKCYPIPRHDTVYWYQQGPGQDPQFLISFYEKMQSDKGSIPDRFSAQQFSDYHSELNMSSLELGDSALYFCASSSLAGHDTQYFGPGTRLTVL.

This clonotype was seen a handful of times. The chain joins TRBV5-1 to TRBJ2-7; possibly TRBD1 or TRBD2 for D (5 bases each). The V gene's germline CDR1 is SGHRS and CDR2 YFSETQ. The V end lost 7 bases, the J end lost 6 bases, and 17 bases lay between the germline ends. CDR3 length: 13 amino acids. The chain's CDR3 is CASAFWGFAEQYF. The DNA of the CDR3 is TGCGCCAGCGCTTTTTGGGGGTTCGCCGAGCAGTACTTC. Together with reference TRBV5-1 and TRBJ2-7, the CDR3 gives the full variable domain: KAGVTQTPRYLIKTRGQQVTLSCSPISGHRSVSWYQQTPGQGLQFLFEYFSETQRNKGNFPGRFSGRQFSNSRSEMNVSTLELGDSALYLCASAFWGFAEQYFGPGTRLTVT.

This clonotype was detected ten times or more. The CDR3 coding sequence is TGTGCCAGCAGCTTAGCATTCCACTACAATGAGCAGTTCTTC. It codes for CASSLAFHYNEQFF. V and J are TRBV7-2 and TRBJ2-1; D is ambiguous. The CDR3 is made up of 14 amino acids. V lost 0 bases to trimming and J lost 3 bases, with 6 bases between them. The germline V gene encodes CDR1 SGHTA and CDR2 FQGNSA.

This clonotype was observed a few times. The chain recombines TRBV28 with TRBJ2-1; 9 bases fit TRBD2. CDR1 and CDR2 (germline): MDHEN, SYDVKM. Trimming at V came to 6 bases and at J to 0 bases, leaving 12 bases not matched to a gene. CDR3 length equals 18 residues. The CDR3 DNA is TGTGCCAGCAGCCCCGTCCCTAGCGGGATGAGCTCCTACAATGAGCAGTTCTTC. It is translated as CASSPVPSGMSSYNEQFF.

This clonotype has only a few counts. The chain is built from TRBV2 and TRBJ2-3, with 9 bases aligning to TRBD2. The germline V gene has CDR1 SNHLY and CDR2 FYNNEI. The CDR3 runs to 15 residues. J was trimmed by 1 base and V by 3 bases; bases with no gene match: 2. CDR3 residues: CASSDRTSGTDTQYF. DNA of the CDR3: TGTGCCAGCAGTGACAGGACTAGCGGCACAGATACGCAGTATTTT.

This clonotype was seen only a few times. The V and J genes are TRBV3-1 and TRBJ2-2, with D maybe TRBD1 (6 bases). The germline gives CDR1 LGHDT, CDR2 YNNKEL (reference sequence). CDR3 length equals 14 residues. V shed 5 bases and J shed 6 bases, with 13 bases lying between them. In DNA form, the CDR3 reads TGTGCCAGCAGCACCCAGGGGCTACCCGGGGAGCTGTTTTTT. It specifies CASSTQGLPGELFF.

The gene calls are TRBV7-9 and TRBJ2-1, with a possible D match to TRBD2 (6 bases). The CDR3 length is 13 residues. Germline V gene data show CDR1 as SEHNR and CDR2 as FQNEAQ (reference sequence). Trimming removed 5 bases from V and 10 bases from J, with 15 bases in between. The CDR3 loop is CASSPLGLYEQFF. CDR3 coding DNA: TGTGCCAGCAGCCCCTTAGGACTATACGAGCAGTTCTTC.

This clonotype was counted ten times or more. The chain uses TRBV29-1 and TRBJ1-1; D might be TRBD1 (6 bases). V gave up 1 base and J gave up 6 bases, with 9 bases separating them. The CDR3 loop spans 12 amino acids. CDR1 and CDR2 (germline): SQVTM, ANQGSEA. CDR3 nucleotide sequence: TGCAGCGTTGAAGGGGGGGGGCCTGAAGCTTTCTTT. Protein sequence: CSVEGGGPEAFF. Full variable domain (outside the CDR3, taken from reference TRBV29-1 and TRBJ1-1): SAVISQKPSRDICQRGTSLTIQCQVDSQVTMMFWYRQQPGQSLTLIATANQGSEATYESGFVIDKFPISRPNLTFSTLTVSNMSPEDSSIYLCSVEGGGPEAFFGQGTRLTVV.

This clonotype was recorded a few times. The chain uses TRBV28 and TRBJ2-7, with 8 positions matching TRBD1. The CDR3 is 15 residues long. The germline gives CDR1 MDHEN, CDR2 SYDVKM. The V and J ends lost 5 bases and 4 bases, in that order; junction bases with no gene match: 10. The DNA for the CDR3 is TGTGCCAGCAGTATTCGGACAGGGATAACTTACGAGCAGTACTTC. Translation: CASSIRTGITYEQYF.

The gene calls are TRBV11-2 and TRBJ1-3; D not resolved. CDR3 length: 18 amino acids. The V gene's germline CDR1 is SGHAT and CDR2 FQNNGV. V was cut by 3 bases and J by 1 base, with 19 bases left in between. The CDR3 DNA sequence: TGTGCCAGCAGCTTTGAATACAGCCAAACACTGTCTGGAAACACCATATATTTT. This encodes CASSFEYSQTLSGNTIYF.

This clonotype occurred a few times. V usage is TRBV15 and J usage is TRBJ2-7; 11 bases line up with TRBD1. Germline V CDR1 and CDR2: LNHNV, YYDKDF (reference sequence). V was pared by 0 bases and J by 5 bases, with 3 bases of the junction left unmatched. CDR3 size: 15 residues. CDR3 region: CATSRDLDRGHEQYF. The CDR3 nucleotides are TGTGCCACCAGCAGAGATCTGGACAGGGGGCACGAGCAGTACTTC.

In this sample, this clonotype turned up a few times. DNA for the CDR3: TGCAGTGCTAGAGTAAAGACTAGCGGCACAGATACGCAGTATTTT. Its protein product is CSARVKTSGTDTQYF. This chain joins TRBV20-1 and TRBJ2-3, with 8 bases identical to TRBD2. There are 15 residues in the CDR3. CDR1 is DFQATT, CDR2 SNEGSKA, per germline (reference sequence). V trimming: 1 base; J trimming: 1 base; junction bases outside the gene matches: 4.

The chain has TRBV30 and TRBJ2-3, with D possibly TRBD1 on 5 matching bases. The CDR3 extends over 13 amino acids. Trimming shortened V by 2 bases and J by 3 bases, and 9 bases separated the two germline ends. CDR1 and CDR2 from the germline V gene are GTSNPN and SVGIG (reference sequence). CDR3 DNA sequence: TGTGCCTGGAGTTCAGGGTTTACAGATACGCAGTATTTT. This gives the protein CAWSSGFTDTQYF.

This clonotype was counted only a few times. In DNA, the CDR3 is TGCAGTGCAGACCCAGGCAATGAGCAGTTCTTC. Translation gives CSADPGNEQFF. The chain links TRBV20-1 to TRBJ2-1; D not certain. Germline assignment: CDR1 DFQATT and CDR2 SNEGSKA (reference sequence). CDR3 length equals 11 residues. Deletions cut 6 bases from V and 6 bases from J, with 9 bases between.